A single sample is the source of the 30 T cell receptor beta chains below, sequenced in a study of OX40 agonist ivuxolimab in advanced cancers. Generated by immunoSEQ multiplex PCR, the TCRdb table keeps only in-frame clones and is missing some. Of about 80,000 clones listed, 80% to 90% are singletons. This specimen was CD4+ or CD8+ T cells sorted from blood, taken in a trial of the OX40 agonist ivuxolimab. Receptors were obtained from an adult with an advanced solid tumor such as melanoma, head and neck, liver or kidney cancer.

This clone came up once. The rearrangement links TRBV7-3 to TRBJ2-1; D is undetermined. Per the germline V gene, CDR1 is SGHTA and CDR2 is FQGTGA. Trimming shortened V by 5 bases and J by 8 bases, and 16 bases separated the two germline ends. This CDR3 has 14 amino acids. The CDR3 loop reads CASSQKGRLDEQFF. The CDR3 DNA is TGTGCCAGCAGCCAAAAGGGCCGCTTGGATGAGCAGTTCTTC.

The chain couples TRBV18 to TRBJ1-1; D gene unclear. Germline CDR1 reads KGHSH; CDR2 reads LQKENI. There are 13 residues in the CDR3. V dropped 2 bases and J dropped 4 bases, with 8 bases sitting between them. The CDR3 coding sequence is TGTGCCAGCTCACCAACCGGCACCACTGAAGCTTTCTTT. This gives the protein CASSPTGTTEAFF. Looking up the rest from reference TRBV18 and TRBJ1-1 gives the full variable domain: NAGVMQNPRHLVRRRGQEARLRCSPMKGHSHVYWYRQLPEEGLKFMVYLQKENIIDESGMPKERFSAEFPKEGPSILRIQQVVRGDSAAYFCASSPTGTTEAFFGQGTRLTVV.

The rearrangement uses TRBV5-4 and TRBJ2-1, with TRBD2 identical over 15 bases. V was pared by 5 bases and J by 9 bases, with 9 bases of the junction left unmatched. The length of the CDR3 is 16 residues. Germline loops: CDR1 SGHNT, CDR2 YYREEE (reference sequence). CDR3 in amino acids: CASSTGLAGGRGEQFF. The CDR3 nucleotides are TGTGCCAGCAGTACGGGACTAGCGGGAGGCCGGGGTGAGCAGTTCTTC. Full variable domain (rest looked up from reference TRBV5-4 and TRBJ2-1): ETGVTQSPTHLIKTRGQQVTLRCSSQSGHNTVSWYQQALGQGPQFIFQYYREEENGRGNFPPRFSGLQFPNYSSELNVNALELDDSALYLCASSTGLAGGRGEQFFGPGTRLTVL.

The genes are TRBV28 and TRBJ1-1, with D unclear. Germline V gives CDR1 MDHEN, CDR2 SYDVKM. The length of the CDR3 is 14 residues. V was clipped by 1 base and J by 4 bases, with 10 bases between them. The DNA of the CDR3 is TGTGCCAGCAGTTTATCGGGTGGCGGCACTGAAGCTTTCTTT. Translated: CASSLSGGGTEAFF.

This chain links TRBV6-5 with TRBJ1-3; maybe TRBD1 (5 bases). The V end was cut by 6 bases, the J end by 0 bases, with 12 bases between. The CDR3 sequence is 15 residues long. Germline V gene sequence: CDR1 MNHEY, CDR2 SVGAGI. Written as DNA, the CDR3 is TGTGCCAGCAGAGCCGCAGGGAGCTCTGGAAACACCATATATTTT. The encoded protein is CASRAAGSSGNTIYF.

The CDR3 is CASSGPRTEAFF. The CDR3 DNA sequence: TGCGCCAGTTCCGGGCCGAGGACTGAAGCTTTCTTT. V usage is TRBV4-1 and J usage is TRBJ1-1; D unresolved. This CDR3 is 12 amino acids long. CDR1 and CDR2 (germline): MGHRA, YSYEKL. V was trimmed by 9 bases and J by 5 bases, leaving 13 bases between them.

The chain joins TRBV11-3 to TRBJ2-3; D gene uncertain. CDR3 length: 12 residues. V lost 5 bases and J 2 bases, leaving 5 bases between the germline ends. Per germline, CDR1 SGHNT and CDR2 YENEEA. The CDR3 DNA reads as TGTGCCAGCAGCGACAACACAGATACGCAGTATTTT. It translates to CASSDNTDTQYF.

The CDR3 region has the DNA TGTGCCAGCAGTACCTACAATGAGCAGTTCTTC. It codes for CASSTYNEQFF. The gene calls are TRBV28 and TRBJ2-1; D is undetermined. The CDR3 spans 11 residues. Deletions cut 5 bases from V and 2 bases from J, with 1 base between. Germline loops: CDR1 MDHEN, CDR2 SYDVKM. Based on the CDR3 plus reference TRBV28 and TRBJ2-1, the full variable domain is DVKVTQSSRYLVKRTGEKVFLECVQDMDHENMFWYRQDPGLGLRLIYFSYDVKMKEKGDIPEGYSVSREKKERFSLILESASTNQTSMYLCASSTYNEQFFGPGTRLTVL.

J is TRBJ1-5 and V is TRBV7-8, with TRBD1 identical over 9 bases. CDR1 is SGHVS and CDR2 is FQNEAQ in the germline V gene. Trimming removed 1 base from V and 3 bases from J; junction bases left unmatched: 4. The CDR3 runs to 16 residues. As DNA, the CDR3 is TGTGCCAGCAGCTTAGTGGGACAGGGACCCAATCAGCCCCAGCATTTT. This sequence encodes CASSLVGQGPNQPQHF.

The CDR3 loop reads CATGTRWLDTQYF. The CDR3 nucleotides are TGTGCGACCGGGACTAGATGGTTAGATACGCAGTATTTT. This chain uses TRBV10-3 with TRBJ2-3; the match to TRBD2 covers 8 bases. The length of the CDR3 is 13 residues. CDR1 is ENHRY, CDR2 SYGVKD, per germline.

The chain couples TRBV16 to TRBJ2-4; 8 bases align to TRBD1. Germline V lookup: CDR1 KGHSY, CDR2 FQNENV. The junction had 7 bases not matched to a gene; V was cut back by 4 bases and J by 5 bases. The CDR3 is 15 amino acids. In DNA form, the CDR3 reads TGTGCCAGCAGCCGGGACAGGCTAACCCAAAACATTCAGTACTTC. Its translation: CASSRDRLTQNIQYF.

The CDR3 spells CASSLAPPGGLGETQYF. As DNA, the CDR3 is TGTGCCAGCAGCTTAGCCCCCCCCGGGGGCCTGGGAGAGACCCAGTACTTC. This chain connects TRBV11-2 to TRBJ2-5; possibly TRBD1 or TRBD2 for D (6 bases each). The length of the CDR3 is 17 residues. Trimming took off 1 base at V and 4 bases at J, with 19 bases between the two ends. Germline assignment: CDR1 SGHAT and CDR2 FQNNGV.

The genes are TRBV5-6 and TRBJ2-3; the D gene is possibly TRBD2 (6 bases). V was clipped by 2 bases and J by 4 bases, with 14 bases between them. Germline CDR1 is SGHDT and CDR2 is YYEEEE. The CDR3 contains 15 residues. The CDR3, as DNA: TGTGCCAGCAGCTTATACGGGAGTTCAGCAGATACGCAGTATTTT. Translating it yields CASSLYGSSADTQYF.

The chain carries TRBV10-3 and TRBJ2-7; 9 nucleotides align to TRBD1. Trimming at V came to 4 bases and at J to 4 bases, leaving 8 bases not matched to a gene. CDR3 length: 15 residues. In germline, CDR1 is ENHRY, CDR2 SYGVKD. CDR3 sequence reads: CAISGAADRGYEQYF. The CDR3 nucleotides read TGTGCCATCAGTGGGGCGGCCGACAGGGGGTACGAGCAGTACTTC.

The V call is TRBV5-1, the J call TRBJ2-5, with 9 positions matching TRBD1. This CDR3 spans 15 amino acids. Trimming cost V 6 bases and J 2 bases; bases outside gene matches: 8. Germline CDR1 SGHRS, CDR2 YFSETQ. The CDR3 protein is CASKGTGILQETQYF. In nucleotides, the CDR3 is TGCGCCAGCAAAGGGACAGGGATTCTTCAAGAGACCCAGTACTTC.

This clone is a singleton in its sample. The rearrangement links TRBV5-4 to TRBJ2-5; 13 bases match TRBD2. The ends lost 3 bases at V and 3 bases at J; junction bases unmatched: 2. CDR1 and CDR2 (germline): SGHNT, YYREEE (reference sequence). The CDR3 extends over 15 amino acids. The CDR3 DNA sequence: TGTGCCAGCAGCTCCGGGACTAGCGGGGAAGAGACCCAGTACTTC. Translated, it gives CASSSGTSGEETQYF.

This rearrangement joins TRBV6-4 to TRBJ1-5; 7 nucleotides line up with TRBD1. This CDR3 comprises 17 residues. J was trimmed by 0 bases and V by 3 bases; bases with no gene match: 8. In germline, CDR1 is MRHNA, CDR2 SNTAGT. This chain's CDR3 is CASSDYPGTDSNQPQHF. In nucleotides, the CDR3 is TGTGCCAGCAGTGATTACCCCGGGACAGATAGCAATCAGCCCCAGCATTTT.

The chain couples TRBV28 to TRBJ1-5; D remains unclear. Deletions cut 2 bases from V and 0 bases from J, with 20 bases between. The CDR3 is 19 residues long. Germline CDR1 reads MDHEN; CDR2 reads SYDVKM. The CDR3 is CASSLLVGSPRDSNQPQHF. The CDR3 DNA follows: TGTGCCAGCAGTTTACTGGTGGGAAGTCCCCGCGATAGCAATCAGCCCCAGCATTTT.

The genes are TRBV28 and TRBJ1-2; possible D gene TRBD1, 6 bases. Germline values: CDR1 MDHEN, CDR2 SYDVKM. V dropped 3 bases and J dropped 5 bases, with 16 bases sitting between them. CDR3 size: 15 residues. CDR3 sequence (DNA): TGTGCCAGCAGTTTTAGGCGGGGACACCAGTATGGCTACACCTTC. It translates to CASSFRRGHQYGYTF.

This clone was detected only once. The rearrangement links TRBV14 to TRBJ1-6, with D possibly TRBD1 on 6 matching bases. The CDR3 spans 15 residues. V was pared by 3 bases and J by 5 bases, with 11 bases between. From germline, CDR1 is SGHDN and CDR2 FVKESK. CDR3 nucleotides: TGTGCCAGCAGCCAGATGGACAGCCATAATTCACCCCTCCACTTT. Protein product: CASSQMDSHNSPLHF.

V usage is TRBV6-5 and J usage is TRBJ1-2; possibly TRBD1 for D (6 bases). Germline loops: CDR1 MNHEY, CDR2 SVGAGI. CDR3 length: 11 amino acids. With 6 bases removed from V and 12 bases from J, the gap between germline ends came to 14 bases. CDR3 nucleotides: TGTGCCAGCAGACGCCAGGGACACGACACCTTC. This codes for CASRRQGHDTF.

The CDR3 spells CAISAGTDTQYF. The CDR3 DNA reads as TGTGCCATCAGTGCAGGCACAGATACGCAGTATTTT. V gene TRBV10-3 combines with J gene TRBJ2-3; no firm D call. The V gene's germline CDR1 is ENHRY and CDR2 SYGVKD. V lost 4 bases and J 1 base, leaving 3 bases between the germline ends. CDR3 length: 12 residues.

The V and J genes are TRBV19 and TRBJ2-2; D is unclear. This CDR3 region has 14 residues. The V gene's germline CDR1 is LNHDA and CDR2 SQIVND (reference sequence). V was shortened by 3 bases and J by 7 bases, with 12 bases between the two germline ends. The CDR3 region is CASSIYPVGGELFF. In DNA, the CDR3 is TGTGCCAGTAGTATCTATCCAGTCGGCGGGGAGCTGTTTTTT.

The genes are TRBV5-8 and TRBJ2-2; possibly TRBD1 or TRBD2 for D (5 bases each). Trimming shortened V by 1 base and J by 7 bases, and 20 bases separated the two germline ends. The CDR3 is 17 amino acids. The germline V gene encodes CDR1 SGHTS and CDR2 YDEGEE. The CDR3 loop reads CASSLPGDPYSGGELFF. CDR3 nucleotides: TGTGCCAGCAGCTTGCCCGGGGACCCCTACTCCGGCGGGGAGCTGTTTTTT.

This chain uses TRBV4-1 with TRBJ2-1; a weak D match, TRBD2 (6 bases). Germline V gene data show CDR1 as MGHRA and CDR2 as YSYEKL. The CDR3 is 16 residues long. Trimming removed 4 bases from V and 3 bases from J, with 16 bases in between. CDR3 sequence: CASSPPDRGGYNEQFF. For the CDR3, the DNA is TGCGCCAGCAGCCCCCCCGACCGGGGAGGCTACAATGAGCAGTTCTTC.

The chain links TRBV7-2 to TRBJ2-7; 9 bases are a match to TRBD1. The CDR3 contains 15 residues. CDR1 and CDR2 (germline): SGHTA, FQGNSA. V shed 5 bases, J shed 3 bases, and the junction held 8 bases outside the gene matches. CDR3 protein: CASSLQGAISYEQYF. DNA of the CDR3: TGTGCCAGCAGCCTACAGGGGGCGATAAGCTACGAGCAGTACTTC.

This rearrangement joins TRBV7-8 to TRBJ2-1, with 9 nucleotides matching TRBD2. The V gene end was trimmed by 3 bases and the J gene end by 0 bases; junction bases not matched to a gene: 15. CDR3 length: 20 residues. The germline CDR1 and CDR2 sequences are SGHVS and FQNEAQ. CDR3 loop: CASSFMGKSGGPSSYNEQFF. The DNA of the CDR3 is TGTGCCAGCAGCTTTATGGGGAAAAGCGGGGGGCCAAGCTCCTACAATGAGCAGTTCTTC.

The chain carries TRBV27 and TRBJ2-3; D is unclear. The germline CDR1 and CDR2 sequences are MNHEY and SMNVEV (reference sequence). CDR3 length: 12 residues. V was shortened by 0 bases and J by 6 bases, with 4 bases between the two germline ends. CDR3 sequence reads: CASSLSSDTQYF. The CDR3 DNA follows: TGTGCCAGCAGTTTATCATCCGATACGCAGTATTTT.

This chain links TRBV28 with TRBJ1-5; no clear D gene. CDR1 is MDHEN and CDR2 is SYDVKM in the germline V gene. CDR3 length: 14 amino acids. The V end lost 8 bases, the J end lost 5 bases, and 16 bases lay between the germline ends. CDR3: CASGRRWHYQPQHF. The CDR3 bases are TGTGCCAGCGGTCGGAGGTGGCACTATCAGCCCCAGCATTTT.

In nucleotides, the CDR3 is TGCGCCAGCAGCGGAAGGACAGGGAAAGAGACCCAGTACTTC. Its translation is CASSGRTGKETQYF. The rearrangement uses TRBV5-1 and TRBJ2-5; 8 bases align to TRBD1. The V gene's germline CDR1 is SGHRS and CDR2 YFSETQ. CDR3 length: 14 amino acids. The V gene end was trimmed by 4 bases and the J gene end by 3 bases; junction bases not matched to a gene: 5. Full variable domain (missing parts from reference TRBV5-1 and TRBJ2-5): KAGVTQTPRYLIKTRGQQVTLSCSPISGHRSVSWYQQTPGQGLQFLFEYFSETQRNKGNFPGRFSGRQFSNSRSEMNVSTLELGDSALYLCASSGRTGKETQYFGPGTRLLVL.